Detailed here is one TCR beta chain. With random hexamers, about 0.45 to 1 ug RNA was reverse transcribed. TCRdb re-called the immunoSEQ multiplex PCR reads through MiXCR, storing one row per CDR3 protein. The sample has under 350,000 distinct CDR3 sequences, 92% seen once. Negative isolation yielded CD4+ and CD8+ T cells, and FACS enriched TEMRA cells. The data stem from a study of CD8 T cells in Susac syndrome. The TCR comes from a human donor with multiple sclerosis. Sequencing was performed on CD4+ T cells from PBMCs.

CDR3 region: CSVDRQINTEAFF. As DNA, the CDR3 is TGCAGCGTAGATCGACAGATAAACACTGAAGCTTTCTTT. V gene TRBV29-1 combines with J gene TRBJ1-1; maybe TRBD1 (5 bases). V was clipped by 6 bases and J by 2 bases, with 13 bases between them. This CDR3 contains 13 residues. Germline lookup yields CDR1 SQVTM and CDR2 ANQGSEA.